The rows below give T cell receptor beta chains drawn from one sample of a study of T cell repertoires in cytomegalovirus infection. TCRdb independently ran MiXCR on the reads; one entry per CDR3 protein. Here the sample spans approximately 500,000 distinct CDR3 sequences, about 15% being singletons. Material for sequencing was CD8+ T cells from PBMCs. Source of these receptors: a human donor in good health (CMV status not recorded). Some clones in this sample may be carry-over from other donors' samples. CDR3s include the opening cysteine and the closing phenylalanine or tryptophan. The order of the fields is clone size, J gene, V gene, D gene, CDR3 DNA, CDR3 protein. A D gene is named only where the DNA matches it firmly. Rows give clone size only sometimes, using once, few, many, or a class for an expanded clone.

few	TRBJ1-2	TRBV20-1	.	TGCAGTGCTAGATCGGCTCCAGAGGGCAATAGGTGCACCTTC	CSARSAPEGNRCTF
many	TRBJ2-1	TRBV12-3/TRBV12-4	TRBD1	TGTGCCAGCAGTTTGGGACAGGGGGTTTATGATGAGCAGTTCTTC	CASSLGQGVYDEQFF
few	TRBJ2-7	TRBV6-5	.	TGTGCCAGCAGTCCGACTATACAGGGTCACGAGCAGTACTTC	CASSPTIQGHEQYF
many	TRBJ1-1	TRBV27	.	TGTGCCAGCAGGTTAGGGCCTAACACTGAAGCTTTCTTT	CASRLGPNTEAFF
many	TRBJ1-5	TRBV19	.	TGTGCCAGTACCGATTCCCCACAGGGAAGCAATCAGCCCCAGCATTTT	CASTDSPQGSNQPQHF
many	TRBJ2-4	TRBV11-2	TRBD2	TGTGCCAGCAGCCTGAGCGGGGGGCCAGGAGGAGCCAAAAACATTCAGTACTTC	CASSLSGGPGGAKNIQYF
.	TRBJ1-1	TRBV9	.	TGTGCCAGCAGCGTCGACCCAGGTGAAGCTTTCTTT	CASSVDPGEAFF
.	TRBJ2-7	TRBV28	.	TGTGCCAGCAGTGGGTTAGCGGTAGGGTACGAGCAGTACTTC	CASSGLAVGYEQYF
.	TRBJ2-2	TRBV20-1	.	TGCAGTGCTAGAGGGGGCGGGGAGCTGTTTTTT	CSARGGGELFF
many	TRBJ1-1	TRBV12-3/TRBV12-4	.	TGTGCCAGCAGTTTAGCGAGGAGAACCGGGGGCACTGAAGCTTTCTTT	CASSLARRTGGTEAFF
.	TRBJ2-1	TRBV7-9	.	TGTGCCAGCAGCACCCCCAGAGTAGGGGAGCAGTTCTTC	CASSTPRVGEQFF
.	TRBJ1-3	TRBV25-1	.	TGTGCCAGCAGCGTCCCTGGAAACACCATATATTTT	CASSVPGNTIYF
.	TRBJ2-1	TRBV9	TRBD2	TGTGCCAGCAGCACCACCCAAGGGCAGCGGGAGGGCCCAAATGAGCAGTTCTTC	CASSTTQGQREGPNEQFF
.	TRBJ2-1	TRBV7-3	TRBD2	TGTGCCAGCAGCTATACCGGGACTAGCGGGCAACCGGTATTCTTC	CASSYTGTSGQPVFF
few	TRBJ1-3	TRBV5-6	.	TGTGCCAGCAGCTTGGTGGCAGGAGGCTCTGGAAACACCATATATTTT	CASSLVAGGSGNTIYF
.	TRBJ2-7	TRBV28	.	TGTGCCAGCAGCCCTCCCCCCAGAGCTACCTACGAGCAGTACTTC	CASSPPPRATYEQYF
many	TRBJ2-2	TRBV28	.	TGTGCCAGCAGTCAACTCGGGACGGAGGGGACCGGGGAGCTGTTTTTT	CASSQLGTEGTGELFF
.	TRBJ1-2	TRBV10-3	.	TGTGCCATCAGTGAGGTTGGGAACTATGGCTACACCTTC	CAISEVGNYGYTF
once	TRBJ2-7	TRBV19	TRBD1	TGTGCCAGTAGTCGACAGGGGGCGAGCGAGCAGTACTTC	CASSRQGASEQYF
few	TRBJ2-3	TRBV9	.	TGTGCCAGCAGCGGGTTACCCACAGATACGCAGTATTTT	CASSGLPTDTQYF
.	TRBJ1-1	TRBV29-1	.	TGCAGCGTTGTTCGGGGTGAAGCTTTCTTT	CSVVRGEAFF
.	TRBJ2-1	TRBV27	.	TGTGCCAGCAGTTCCGGGATGCTAACCTACAATGAGCAGTTCTTC	CASSSGMLTYNEQFF
few	TRBJ2-3	TRBV27	TRBD1	TGTGCCAGCGCTCCAGGGACAGGGGGCAGGGATACGCAGTATTTT	CASAPGTGGRDTQYF
.	TRBJ2-7	TRBV7-9	.	TGTGCCAGCAGCTTGGACTACCTCGAGCAGTACTTC	CASSLDYLEQYF
.	TRBJ2-7	TRBV4-1	.	TGCGCCAGCAGCCACGCGGAGCCCCCCTTCGAGCAGTACTTC	CASSHAEPPFEQYF
few	TRBJ1-2	TRBV5-6	.	TGTGCCAGCAGCTACTGGACAACCCAATCATATGGCTACACCTTC	CASSYWTTQSYGYTF
.	TRBJ2-5	TRBV4-1	TRBD1	TGCGCCAGCAGCTATTGGACAGGGGAGGAGACCCAGTACTTC	CASSYWTGEETQYF
many	TRBJ2-1	TRBV2	TRBD2	TGTGCCAGCAGCGATACTAGCGGGAGCTCCTACAATGAGCAGTTCTTC	CASSDTSGSSYNEQFF
.	TRBJ2-1	TRBV6-1	TRBD2	TGTGCCAGCAGTGAAGGTAGCGGGAGGACCCCCTACAATGAGCAGTTCTTC	CASSEGSGRTPYNEQFF
many	TRBJ1-5	TRBV12-3/TRBV12-4	TRBD1	TGTGCCAGCAGTCCCGGCGGCGACAGGGGGGAGGTTAGCAATCAGCCCCAGCATTTT	CASSPGGDRGEVSNQPQHF